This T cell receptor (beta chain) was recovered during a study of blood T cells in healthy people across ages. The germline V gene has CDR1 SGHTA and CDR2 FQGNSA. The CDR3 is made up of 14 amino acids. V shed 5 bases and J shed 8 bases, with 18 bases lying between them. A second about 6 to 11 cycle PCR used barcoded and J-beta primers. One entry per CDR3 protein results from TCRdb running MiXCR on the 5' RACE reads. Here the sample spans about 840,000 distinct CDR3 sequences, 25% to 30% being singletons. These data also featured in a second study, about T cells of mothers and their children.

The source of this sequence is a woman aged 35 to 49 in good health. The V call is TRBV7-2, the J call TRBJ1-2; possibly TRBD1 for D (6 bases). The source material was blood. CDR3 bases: TGTGCCAGCAGCCGCCCGGGGGGCTATGGGGGCTACACCTTC. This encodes CASSRPGGYGGYTF.